This T cell receptor (beta chain) was documented in a study of control samples from healthy donors and cancer patients. Method: immunoSEQ multiplex PCR; TCRdb's copy keeps in-frame clones and lacks some. The sample holds approximately 87,000 clones; 80% to 95% are singletons and the top ten take 1.3%. This sequence originates from a woman between 40 and 50 years old with lung cancer. Specimen: PBMCs.

The CDR3 sequence: CASSLVSGGAYNEQFF. DNA of the CDR3: TGTGCCAGCAGCTTAGTAAGCGGGGGGGCATACAATGAGCAGTTCTTC. The rearrangement uses TRBV11-3 and TRBJ2-1; 10 nucleotides line up with TRBD2. CDR1 SGHNT and CDR2 YENEEA come from the germline V gene. The CDR3 runs to 16 residues. Unmatched junction bases numbered 4, after V lost 1 base and J lost 4 bases.